These T cell receptor beta chains were read from a single sample in a study of CD8+ T cells in alopecia areata. Sequenced by immunoSEQ multiplex PCR; TCRdb stores in-frame clones only, minus some. Found here are around 100,000 clones, 50% to 75% of them singletons; the top ten hold 10% to 15%. This material consisted of CD8+ T cells sorted from blood, taken at week 24, from a patient treated with tofacitinib. The origin of the receptors is a human donor with alopecia areata. The conserved cysteine and the conserved F or W are not part of the CDR3 here. Each record gives: V gene, CDR3 protein.

TRBV19 | ASSIALWGAGDQPQH
TRBV12-5 | ASGRRVTEAF
TRBV6-5 | ASSYETGDPGYT
TRBV6-5 | ASSYSAGPDLTEAF
TRBV15 | ATSSFRGYEQY
TRBV6-6 | ASSRSPDRGYEQY
TRBV5-6 | ASSLTGVTEAF
TRBV4-3 | ASSQEGVTEAF
TRBV29-1 | SVVSGGTLSYEQY
TRBV4-1 | ASSQESAGGLNEQF
TRBV7-9 | ASSFGDSLPDGYT
TRBV4-2 | ASSQVGRNTEAF
TRBV10-3 | AISESQRGAKETQY
TRBV2 | ASRNRGTYEQY
TRBV5-4 | ASSMDSYGYT
TRBV10-2 | AITTPGLAGGKSSYNEQF
TRBV13 | ASSQLGGGRETQY
TRBV6-5 | ASSSLSEGPNYGYT
TRBV6-5 | ASIPGQGFTGELF
TRBV4-2 | ASSLLIGTGDEKLF
TRBV4-1 | ASSQVGEAETQY
TRBV5-6 | ASSLYPGLLGYT
TRBV2 | ASKRQGYTEAF
TRBV27 | ASSFGGANYGYT
TRBV4-2 | ASSQGAGLAYEQY
TRBV10-3 | AISESRFGYT